These 16 T cell receptor beta chains were sequenced from one sample in a study of T-cell reconstitution after alpha-beta-depleted transplantation in children. Molecular barcoding with unique molecular identifiers was used for the TCRbeta library. TCRdb redid the calling of the PCR reads with MiXCR, one entry per CDR3 protein. The sample holds about 300,000 distinct CDR3 sequences, 10% seen once. The sample in question was PBMCs, obtained before TCRalphabeta/CD19-depleted stem cell transplant. The receptor set was obtained from a boy younger than two with acute myeloid leukemia, due to receive a stem cell transplant.

This clonotype was recorded at least ten times. In DNA, the CDR3 is TGCGCCAGCAGCTTGAATCCGGGACAGGGGATAGGTTCACCCCTCCACTTT. It encodes CASSLNPGQGIGSPLHF. V is TRBV5-1 and J is TRBJ1-6; 10 positions agree with TRBD1. Losses at the gene ends were 1 base for V and 9 bases for J; bases not matched to a gene: 10. The CDR3 has 17 residues. Germline V gene sequence: CDR1 SGHRS, CDR2 YFSETQ.

Details on this clonotype: Since a much larger clone is just one base distant, this may be a read error. The rearrangement joins TRBV12-3 or TRBV12-4 to TRBJ1-2, with no clear D. Trimming stripped 0 bases from V and 6 bases from J, with 8 bases between. The CDR3 has 13 amino acids. DNA for the CDR3: TGTGCCAGCAGTTTAGCAGCGGGCCATGGCTACACCTTC. Amino acids: CASSLAAGHGYTF.

This clonotype showed up many times. The rearrangement uses TRBV13 and TRBJ2-5; 7 bases align to TRBD1. The CDR3 consists of 14 residues. The V segment lost 5 bases and the J segment 5 bases; nucleotides outside the gene matches: 8. Germline values: CDR1 PRHDT, CDR2 FYEKMQ (reference sequence). The chain's CDR3 is CASSPRQGVETQYF. The CDR3 DNA reads TGTGCCAGCAGCCCCCGACAGGGCGTTGAGACCCAGTACTTC.

This chain uses TRBV7-2 with TRBJ2-7; a weak D match, TRBD1 (6 bases). Trimming left V 5 bases short and J 1 base short, with 12 bases between. Germline V gene lookup returns CDR1 SGHTA and CDR2 FQGNSA. CDR3 size: 14 residues. CDR3 DNA sequence: TGTGCCAGCAGCCCACGACAGGTATCCTACGAGCAGTACTTC. This codes for CASSPRQVSYEQYF.

This clonotype was detected ten times or more. The rearrangement joins TRBV5-1 to TRBJ1-2; D is ambiguous. The V end lost 4 bases, the J end lost 4 bases, and 8 bases lay between the germline ends. CDR1 is SGHRS, CDR2 YFSETQ, per germline. CDR3 length: 12 amino acids. This chain's CDR3 is CASSRPPYGYTF. The CDR3 nucleotides read TGCGCCAGCAGCCGCCCCCCCTATGGCTACACCTTC.

The sample holds many counts of this clonotype. The V gene is TRBV29-1, the J gene TRBJ2-7, with D possibly TRBD1 on 6 matching bases. The CDR3 length is 11 residues. Between the trimmed V and J ends, which lost 7 bases and 2 bases, there was a span of 9 bases. CDR1 and CDR2 (germline): SQVTM, ANQGSEA. CDR3 DNA sequence: TGCAGCGCTCGGACAGCCTACGAGCAGTACTTC. Amino acid sequence: CSARTAYEQYF.

This clonotype has ten or more counts. V and J are TRBV11-2 and TRBJ2-5, with D unclear. The CDR3 is 13 amino acids. In germline, CDR1 is SGHAT, CDR2 FQNNGV. With 0 bases removed from V and 5 bases from J, the gap between germline ends came to 7 bases. CDR3 loop: CASSLDPVETQYF. CDR3 DNA: TGTGCCAGCAGCTTAGATCCCGTGGAGACCCAGTACTTC. Combining the CDR3 with reference TRBV11-2 and TRBJ2-5 gives the whole variable domain EAGVAQSPRYKIIEKRQSVAFWCNPISGHATLYWYQQILGQGPKLLIQFQNNGVVDDSQLPKDRFSAERLKGVDSTLKIQPAKLEDSAVYLCASSLDPVETQYFGPGTRLLVL.

The table lists this clonotype with many counts. V usage is TRBV24-1 and J usage is TRBJ2-1, with 7 bases lining up with TRBD1. This CDR3 is built from 14 residues. Trimming removed 6 bases from V and 5 bases from J; junction bases left unmatched: 6. The germline gives CDR1 KGHDR, CDR2 SFDVKD. The CDR3 is CATSQLGTDNEQFF. The CDR3 DNA reads as TGTGCCACCAGTCAGCTCGGGACAGACAATGAGCAGTTCTTC.

This clonotype was detected many times. V and J are TRBV4-3 and TRBJ2-7; 7 bases line up with TRBD1. After removal of 1 base from V and 6 bases from J, the junction contained 3 bases not matched to a gene. Germline CDR1 and CDR2: LGHNA and YSLEER. The CDR3 covers 13 residues. The CDR3 loop reads CASSQVTGSEQYF. The CDR3 bases are TGCGCCAGCAGCCAAGTGACAGGGTCCGAGCAGTACTTC.

The rearrangement uses TRBV11-2 and TRBJ2-3; 12 bases are a match to TRBD2. The CDR3 is made up of 16 amino acids. Germline lookup yields CDR1 SGHAT and CDR2 FQNNGV. With V trimmed by 5 bases and J by 3 bases, 6 bases remained unmatched. CDR3: CASSPLAGGQTDTQYF. The CDR3, as DNA: TGTGCCAGCAGCCCTCTAGCGGGGGGGCAAACAGATACGCAGTATTTT.

In its sample, this clonotype was seen many times. The rearrangement uses TRBV12-3 or TRBV12-4 and TRBJ2-7; either TRBD1 or TRBD2 may fit D (5 bases each). The CDR3 has 14 amino acids. The V end was cut by 7 bases, the J end by 0 bases, with 13 bases between. The CDR3 loop reads CASNPGPNSYEQYF. CDR3 DNA: TGTGCCAGCAATCCGGGACCGAACTCCTACGAGCAGTACTTC.

Comment on this clonotype: This may arise from a read error, as a much more abundant clone is one base away. The rearrangement uses TRBV5-1 and TRBJ2-2; D may be TRBD1 or TRBD2 (5 bases each). Germline V gene lookup returns CDR1 SGHRS and CDR2 YFSETQ. The CDR3 consists of 16 residues. CDR3 amino acids: CASSFGSVGESGELLF. The CDR3 bases are TGCGCCAGCAGCTTTGGCTCGGTGGGGGAGTCCGGGGAGCTGTTGTTT. Full variable domain (outside the CDR3, taken from reference TRBV5-1 and TRBJ2-2): KAGVTQTPRYLIKTRGQQVTLSCSPISGHRSVSWYQQTPGQGLQFLFEYFSETQRNKGNFPGRFSGRQFSNSRSEMNVSTLELGDSALYLCASSFGSVGESGELLFGEGSRLTVL.

Many counts were recorded for this clonotype. The chain carries TRBV6-1 and TRBJ1-3, with D possibly TRBD1 on 6 matching bases. Deletions cut 2 bases from V and 5 bases from J, with 13 bases between. CDR1 is MNHNS, CDR2 SASEGT, per germline. The CDR3 loop spans 15 amino acids. CDR3 protein: CASSESGGGRNTIYF. The CDR3 bases are TGTGCCAGCAGTGAATCGGGGGGCGGGCGAAACACCATATATTTT.

This clonotype was seen repeatedly, ten times or more. The chain joins TRBV6-5 to TRBJ2-2, with 7 bases aligning to TRBD1. The ends lost 1 base at V and 6 bases at J; junction bases unmatched: 5. Looked up from germline, CDR1 is MNHEY and CDR2 is SVGAGI. The CDR3 has 15 residues. The CDR3: CASSYLWTGAGELFF. CDR3 in DNA: TGTGCCAGCAGTTACTTGTGGACAGGCGCCGGGGAGCTGTTTTTT.

Concerning this clonotype: A read error may be the cause here, since a much bigger clone is one base away. J is TRBJ1-1 and V is TRBV11-1, with D possibly TRBD1 on 5 matching bases. The CDR3 contains 14 residues. Germline CDR1 reads SGHAT; CDR2 reads FQDESV (reference sequence). CDR3 DNA sequence: TGTGCCAGCACCTTCGGGACTCCGAACACTGAAGCTTACTTT. Encoded protein: CASTFGTPNTEAYF.

This clonotype was seen ten or more times. The rearrangement joins TRBV6-1 to TRBJ2-7; D is possibly TRBD1 (6 bases). Germline loops: CDR1 MNHNS, CDR2 SASEGT. Trimming pared 6 bases from V and 3 bases from J, leaving 15 bases between. The CDR3 sequence is 14 residues long. DNA for the CDR3: TGTGCCAGCAGCTCTCTAGGGGGTATCTACGAGCAGTACTTC. Translated: CASSSLGGIYEQYF.